The 7 T cell receptor beta chains reported below all come from one sample, sequenced in a study of T-cell reconstitution after alpha-beta-depleted transplantation in children. Construction of the TCRbeta library involved unique molecular identifiers. TCRdb redid the calling of the PCR reads with MiXCR, one entry per CDR3 protein. The data contain 70,000 to 95,000 distinct CDR3 sequences, 12% of them singletons. The material sequenced was PBMCs from the stem cell graft donor, taken from the stem cell graft. The receptor set was obtained from a human donor who donated a stem cell graft to a child with inherited bone marrow failure.

Many counts were recorded for this clonotype. The rearrangement joins TRBV5-1 to TRBJ1-4; 7 bases match TRBD1. CDR1 is SGHRS and CDR2 is YFSETQ in the germline V gene. There are 17 residues in the CDR3. V lost 2 bases, J lost 2 bases, and 9 bases stayed unmatched. CDR3: CASSFGFQGGTNEKLFF. The CDR3 DNA follows: TGCGCCAGCAGCTTTGGTTTTCAGGGGGGCACTAATGAAAAACTGTTTTTT. The full variable domain, in which reference TRBV5-1 and TRBJ1-4 provide the parts outside the CDR3, is KAGVTQTPRYLIKTRGQQVTLSCSPISGHRSVSWYQQTPGQGLQFLFEYFSETQRNKGNFPGRFSGRQFSNSRSEMNVSTLELGDSALYLCASSFGFQGGTNEKLFFGSGTQLSVL.

This chain links TRBV5-1 with TRBJ2-1, with 11 bases matching TRBD1. Unmatched junction bases numbered 5, after V lost 4 bases and J lost 5 bases. CDR1 is SGHRS and CDR2 is YFSETQ in the germline V gene. The CDR3 has 15 amino acids. The CDR3 reads CASSPGQGDDNEQFF. The CDR3 nucleotides read TGCGCCAGCAGCCCGGGACAGGGGGACGACAATGAGCAGTTCTTC. Variable domain in full (rest from reference TRBV5-1 and TRBJ2-1): KAGVTQTPRYLIKTRGQQVTLSCSPISGHRSVSWYQQTPGQGLQFLFEYFSETQRNKGNFPGRFSGRQFSNSRSEMNVSTLELGDSALYLCASSPGQGDDNEQFFGPGTRLTVL.

There are many counts of this clonotype. The J gene is TRBJ1-1, the V gene TRBV12-3 or TRBV12-4, with 7 nucleotides matching TRBD1. The CDR3 consists of 13 residues. The V gene end was trimmed by 4 bases and the J gene end by 4 bases; junction bases not matched to a gene: 3. The DNA for the CDR3 is TGTGCCAGCAGTTCACACAGGGGCACTGAAGCTTTCTTT. Residues: CASSSHRGTEAFF.

This clonotype came up many times. The chain is built from TRBV7-8 and TRBJ2-2; D perhaps matches TRBD1 (5 bases). The CDR3 extends over 15 amino acids. Trimming took off 0 bases at V and 5 bases at J, with 10 bases between the two ends. Per germline, CDR1 SGHVS and CDR2 FQNEAQ. In DNA form, the CDR3 reads TGTGCCAGCAGCTTAGCCAGGGTGGGAACCGGGGAGCTGTTTTTT. This translates into CASSLARVGTGELFF. The whole variable domain, remainder taken from reference TRBV7-8 and TRBJ2-2, is GAGVSQSPRYKVAKRGQDVALRCDPISGHVSLFWYQQALGQGPEFLTYFQNEAQLDKSGLPSDRFFAERPEGSVSTLKIQRTQQEDSAVYLCASSLARVGTGELFFGEGSRLTVL.

This clonotype was observed many times. The rearrangement uses TRBV20-1 and TRBJ1-1; D remains ambiguous. V was trimmed by 0 bases and J by 0 bases, leaving 11 bases between them. The germline V gene has CDR1 DFQATT and CDR2 SNEGSKA (reference sequence). This CDR3 comprises 15 residues. The CDR3 sequence is CSARDRQLMNTEAFF. Here the CDR3 DNA reads TGCAGTGCTAGAGACCGACAACTAATGAACACTGAAGCTTTCTTT.

This clonotype was detected many times. This rearrangement joins TRBV24-1 to TRBJ2-3; D is uncertain. From germline, CDR1 is KGHDR and CDR2 SFDVKD. V was clipped by 0 bases and J by 1 base, with 19 bases between them. This CDR3 spans 19 amino acids. Written as DNA, the CDR3 is TGTGCCACCAGTGATTTGCAATCCGGTGGAGAAGGTGGCACAGATACGCAGTATTTT. Its translation: CATSDLQSGGEGGTDTQYF.

In its sample, this clonotype was seen many times. The genes are TRBV10-3 and TRBJ2-3; TRBD2 agrees at 7 bases. The CDR3 consists of 15 residues. The junction had 4 bases not matched to a gene; V was cut back by 2 bases and J by 2 bases. CDR1 ENHRY and CDR2 SYGVKD come from the germline V gene. CDR3 in DNA: TGTGCCATCAGTGAGCGGCTAGCGGCCACAGATACGCAGTATTTT. Its translation is CAISERLAATDTQYF.